The source of this T cell receptor beta chain is a study of cytotoxic CD8 clonotypes in ibrutinib-treated CLL. Study observations and caveats: Treatment saw public clonotypes, which were uncommon, either contract or stay stable. Sampling times, which were not matched between the groups, differed between sustained-remission patients and progressing patients. At baseline, clonality was higher than in age-matched healthy donors and correlated with CD8+ counts.

This clone has only a few counts. Its target is not known. Its ends do not fully match the called genes, so a read error is possible. The protocol was immunoSEQ multiplex PCR, while the TCRdb copy is restricted to in-frame clones and leaves out a portion. This table holds some 98,000 clones, almost 80% found once. Germline assignment: CDR1 SSHAT and CDR2 FNYEAQ (reference sequence). The CDR3 has 13 amino acids. Material: PBMCs, obtained after 12 months of ibrutinib treatment. This sequence joins TRBV7-7 and TRBJ2-7, with a tentative D call TRBD2 (5 bases). The sequence was collected from a human donor with chronic lymphocytic leukemia. The DNA for the CDR3 is TGTGCTAGCAGCTCGACGGGATCTTACGAGCAGTACTTC. Its protein is CASSSTGSYEQYF.